What follows is one T cell receptor (beta chain) and its context. The germline V and J ends were trimmed by 6 bases and 6 bases, with 13 bases remaining between them. The CDR3 is 13 amino acids. From germline, CDR1 is MNHEY and CDR2 SVGAGI. This sample was included in a study of cytomegalovirus exposure and HLA in healthy donors. Both 60 Vbeta primers and 13 Jbeta primers went into the PCR. The assay was immunoSEQ multiplex PCR, and TCRdb's table has in-frame clones only and misses some. This sample yields under 200,000 clones, of which around 85% are seen a single time; less than 4.5% belongs to the top ten.

This TCR was sampled from a man between 50 and 59 years old in good health and CMV-seronegative. The rearrangement uses TRBV6-5 and TRBJ2-3; D possibly corresponds to TRBD1 (6 bases). Sequencing was carried out using PBMCs. The CDR3 DNA reads as TGTGCCAGCAGAGTGAGGGGGTCCGATACGCAGTATTTT. Translated: CASRVRGSDTQYF.